A single T cell receptor beta chain is shown here with its context. Its antigen is not known. Trimming cost V 5 bases and J 5 bases, with 11 bases left between them. Germline values: CDR1 SGHAT, CDR2 FQNNGV. The CDR3 extends over 13 amino acids. Sequencing was performed with immunoSEQ multiplex PCR; in TCRdb, only in-frame clones are kept and a portion is missing. The data hold almost 70,000 clones, with 91% observed a single time. The data are from a study of OX40 agonist ivuxolimab in advanced cancers. For the study at large: The eligibility criteria allowed prior anti-PD-1, anti-PD-L1 or anti-CTLA-4 therapy, and 30% to 45% had some. Three partial responders included one hepatocellular carcinoma patient and two cutaneous melanoma patients. Study-level points and caveats: In general, CD8+ T cells held more expanded clones than CD4+ did, on average. Normalized T-cell clonal expansion was also low in some nonresponders.

This specimen was CD4+ or CD8+ T cells sorted from blood, taken in a trial of the OX40 agonist ivuxolimab. The receptor was derived from an adult with an advanced solid tumor such as melanoma, head and neck, liver or kidney cancer. The chain links TRBV11-2 to TRBJ2-3; D ambiguous. The CDR3 sequence is CASSPRIRDTQYF. Here the CDR3 DNA reads TGTGCCAGCAGCCCCCGGATCAGAGATACGCAGTATTTT.